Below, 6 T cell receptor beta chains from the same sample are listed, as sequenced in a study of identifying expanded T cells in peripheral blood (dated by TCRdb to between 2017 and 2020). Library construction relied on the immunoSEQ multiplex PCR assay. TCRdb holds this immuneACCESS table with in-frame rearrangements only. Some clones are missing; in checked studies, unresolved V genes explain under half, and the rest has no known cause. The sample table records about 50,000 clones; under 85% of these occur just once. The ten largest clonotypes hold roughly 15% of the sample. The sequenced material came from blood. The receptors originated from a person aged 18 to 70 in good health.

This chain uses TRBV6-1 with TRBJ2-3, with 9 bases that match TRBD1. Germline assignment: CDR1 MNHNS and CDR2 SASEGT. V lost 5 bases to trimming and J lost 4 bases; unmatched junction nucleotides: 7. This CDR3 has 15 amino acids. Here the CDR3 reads CASSLQGARADTQYF. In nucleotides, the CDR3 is TGTGCCAGCAGTTTACAGGGGGCGCGGGCAGATACGCAGTATTTT.

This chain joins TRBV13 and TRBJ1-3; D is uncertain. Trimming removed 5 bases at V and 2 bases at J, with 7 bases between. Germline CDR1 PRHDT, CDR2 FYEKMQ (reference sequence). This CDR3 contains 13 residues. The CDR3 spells CASSRRTGNTIYF. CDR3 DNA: TGTGCCAGCAGCCGCCGAACTGGAAACACCATATATTTT.

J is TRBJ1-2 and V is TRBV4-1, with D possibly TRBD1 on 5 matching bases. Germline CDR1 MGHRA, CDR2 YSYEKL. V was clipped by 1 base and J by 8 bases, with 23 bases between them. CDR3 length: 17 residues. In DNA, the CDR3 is TGCGCCAGCAGCCAAGCTAATCGGGACTCGAGTATAGGGGGCTACACCTTC. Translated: CASSQANRDSSIGGYTF.

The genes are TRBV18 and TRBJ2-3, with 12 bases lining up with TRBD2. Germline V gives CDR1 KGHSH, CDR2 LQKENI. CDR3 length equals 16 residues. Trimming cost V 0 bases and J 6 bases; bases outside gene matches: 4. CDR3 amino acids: CASSPPGLAGPDTQYF. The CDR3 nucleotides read TGTGCCAGCTCACCACCGGGACTAGCGGGTCCGGATACGCAGTATTTT. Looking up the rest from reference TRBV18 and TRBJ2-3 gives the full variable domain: NAGVMQNPRHLVRRRGQEARLRCSPMKGHSHVYWYRQLPEEGLKFMVYLQKENIIDESGMPKERFSAEFPKEGPSILRIQQVVRGDSAAYFCASSPPGLAGPDTQYFGPGTRLTVL.

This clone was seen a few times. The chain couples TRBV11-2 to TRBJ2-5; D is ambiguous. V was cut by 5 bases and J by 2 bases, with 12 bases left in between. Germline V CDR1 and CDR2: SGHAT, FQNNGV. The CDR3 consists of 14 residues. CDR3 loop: CASSRTEKQETQYF. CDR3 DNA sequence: TGTGCCAGCAGCCGGACGGAAAAACAAGAGACCCAGTACTTC.

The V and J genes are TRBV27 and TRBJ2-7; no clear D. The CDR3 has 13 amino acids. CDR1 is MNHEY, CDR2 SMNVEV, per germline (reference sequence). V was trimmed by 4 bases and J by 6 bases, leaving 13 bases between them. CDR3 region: CASSYLRTGEQYF. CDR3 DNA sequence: TGTGCCAGCAGTTACCTGCGGACCGGCGAGCAGTACTTC.